The rows below give T cell receptor beta chains drawn from one sample of a study of regulatory T cells in long-lasting Graves disease. TCRdb itself ran the multiplex PCR reads through MiXCR, one entry per CDR3 protein. The data contain around 480,000 distinct CDR3 sequences, around 16% of them seen just once; the ten biggest clones take up about 25%. These data were also filed under a second study, of T cells in Graves' hyperthyroidism and ophthalmopathy.

The input for sequencing was peripheral blood mononuclear cells (PBMCs), taken at new diagnosis, from a patient treated with antithyroid drugs. The receptors stem from a woman aged 40 to 65 with Graves disease. CDR3s include the opening cysteine and the closing phenylalanine or tryptophan. D genes are given only for firm matches. Clone size is not always given. Where it is, it says once, few, many or a class for expanded clones.

V	size	J	D	CDR3	DNA
TRBV12-5	-	TRBJ2-7	-	CASGPRTQSYEQYF	TGTGCTAGTGGCCCCCGGACACAATCCTACGAGCAGTACTTC
TRBV28	-	TRBJ1-2	-	CASSPGNTLYGYTF	TGTGCCAGCAGCCCAGGCAACACCCTCTATGGCTACACCTTC
TRBV6-2/TRBV6-3	few	TRBJ1-2	-	CASSTTGTAFRYTF	TGTGCCAGCAGTACTACAGGGACCGCTTTTCGCTACACCTTC
TRBV4-1	-	TRBJ1-1	-	CASSQVPGAAPRAAFF	TGCGCCAGCAGCCAAGTGCCCGGGGCAGCCCCCCGCGCAGCTTTCTTT
TRBV13	-	TRBJ1-2	-	CASSHIYGYTF	TGTGCCAGCAGCCATATCTATGGCTACACCTTC
TRBV7-3	many	TRBJ1-1	TRBD1	CASSSPDRATEAFF	TGTGCCAGCAGCTCCCCGGACAGGGCTACTGAAGCTTTCTTT
TRBV28	many	TRBJ1-1	TRBD1	CASIGTDEVREAFF	TGTGCCAGCATCGGGACAGACGAGGTTCGTGAAGCTTTCTTT
TRBV5-1	many	TRBJ1-2	-	CASSLTGLDGYTF	TGCGCCAGCAGCTTGACGGGGTTGGATGGCTACACCTTC
TRBV6-9	-	TRBJ2-1	-	CASSSTSTAANNEQFF	TGTGCCAGCAGTTCCACAAGTACGGCAGCCAACAATGAGCAGTTCTTC
TRBV27	few	TRBJ2-5	-	CASSWGARETQYF	TGTGCCAGCAGTTGGGGGGCGAGGGAGACCCAGTACTTC
TRBV2	-	TRBJ2-5	-	CASRNDQETQYF	TGTGCCAGCAGAAACGATCAAGAGACCCAGTACTTC
TRBV30	few	TRBJ1-1	-	CAALVSRVNTEAFF	TGTGCAGCCCTGGTGAGCAGGGTGAACACTGAAGCTTTCTTT
TRBV7-9	many	TRBJ2-5	-	CASSFMASSRVQETQYF	TGTGCCAGCAGCTTTATGGCGAGTAGCAGAGTACAAGAGACCCAGTACTTC
TRBV7-3	-	TRBJ1-1	-	CASSFDHGTEAFF	TGTGCCAGCAGCTTCGACCACGGCACTGAAGCTTTCTTT
TRBV6-5	many	TRBJ2-3	TRBD1	CASSYSGTGRTDTQYF	TGTGCCAGCAGTTACTCCGGGACAGGGAGGACAGATACGCAGTATTTT
TRBV28	few	TRBJ2-1	-	CASNPLSLTDEQFF	TGTGCCAGCAACCCCCTCTCTCTTACCGATGAGCAGTTCTTC
TRBV12-3/TRBV12-4	few	TRBJ2-7	-	CASREDGSYEQYF	TGTGCCAGCAGGGAGGACGGCTCCTACGAGCAGTACTTC
TRBV29-1	-	TRBJ2-7	-	CSVEGVGSSYEQYF	TGCAGCGTTGAAGGTGTGGGAAGCTCCTACGAGCAGTACTTC
TRBV19	-	TRBJ2-2	-	CASNVRLLNTGELFF	TGTGCCAGTAATGTGCGCTTGTTGAACACCGGGGAGCTGTTTTTT
TRBV19	few	TRBJ2-1	-	CASSAQNYRVGEQFF	TGTGCCAGTAGTGCCCAAAACTACAGGGTCGGGGAGCAGTTCTTC
TRBV12-3/TRBV12-4	few	TRBJ2-6	-	CATSSGTGANVLTF	TGTGCCACCTCATCGGGGACTGGGGCCAACGTCCTGACTTTC
TRBV5-1	few	TRBJ1-3	-	CASSLDFDTIYF	TGCGCCAGCAGCTTGGACTTCGACACCATATATTTT
TRBV5-6	few	TRBJ1-5	-	CASSFGRSQPQHF	TGTGCCAGCAGCTTCGGCAGGTCTCAGCCCCAGCATTTT
TRBV5-1	few	TRBJ1-3	-	CASSLGEGNTIYF	TGCGCCAGCAGCTTGGGAGAAGGAAACACCATATATTTT
TRBV12-3/TRBV12-4	many	TRBJ2-1	-	CASSDGGHEQFF	TGTGCCAGCAGCGACGGGGGCCATGAGCAGTTCTTC
TRBV2	few	TRBJ2-7	-	CASSGGRGGGYEQYF	TGTGCCAGCAGTGGAGGGCGGGGCGGCGGGTACGAGCAGTACTTC
TRBV24-1	-	TRBJ2-5	TRBD1	CATSEAGTGEQETQYF	TGTGCCACCAGTGAGGCCGGGACAGGGGAACAAGAGACCCAGTACTTC
TRBV30	few	TRBJ2-2	-	CAWSRFRGAGELFF	TGTGCCTGGAGTCGCTTCAGGGGGGCCGGGGAGCTGTTTTTT
TRBV12-3/TRBV12-4	many	TRBJ1-1	-	CASSFVPMNTEAFF	TGTGCCAGCAGTTTCGTCCCCATGAACACTGAAGCTTTCTTT
TRBV3-1	many	TRBJ1-5	-	CASSPSSGQTNQPQHF	TGTGCCAGCAGCCCATCTTCAGGACAGACCAATCAGCCCCAGCATTTT
TRBV5-1	many	TRBJ1-1	TRBD1	CASSLFQGAEGTEAFF	TGCGCCAGCAGCTTGTTTCAGGGGGCGGAAGGTACTGAAGCTTTCTTT
TRBV20-1	-	TRBJ2-5	-	CSARGHLQETQYF	TGCAGTGCTAGGGGACACCTACAAGAGACCCAGTACTTC
TRBV7-2	-	TRBJ2-7	TRBD2	CASSFLGTSGGKVDF	TGTGCCAGCAGCTTTCTCGGGACTAGCGGGGGGAAAGTCGACTTC
TRBV13	few	TRBJ1-4	-	CASSFRDEKLFF	TGTGCCAGCAGCTTTCGGGACGAAAAACTGTTTTTT
TRBV7-9	once	TRBJ2-7	-	CASSLGPDHEQYF	TGTGCCAGCAGCTTAGGCCCCGACCACGAGCAGTACTTC
TRBV10-1	many	TRBJ2-7	-	CASSEYTGRYEQYF	TGCGCCAGCAGTGAGTATACAGGCCGCTACGAGCAGTACTTC
TRBV7-9	few	TRBJ2-1	-	CASTQGYNEQFF	TGTGCCAGCACCCAGGGGTACAATGAGCAGTTCTTC
TRBV12-3/TRBV12-4	many	TRBJ1-2	-	CASSLRRPFGYTF	TGTGCCAGCAGTTTACGACGGCCTTTTGGCTACACCTTC
TRBV4-1	few	TRBJ1-1	-	CASSQVNSVPEAFF	TGCGCCAGCAGCCAGGTCAACAGTGTCCCTGAAGCTTTCTTT
TRBV6-1	-	TRBJ1-1	-	CASSSGVATEAFF	TGTGCCAGCAGTAGCGGCGTCGCCACTGAAGCTTTCTTT
TRBV20-1	many	TRBJ2-5	TRBD2	CRADSGGAQETQYF	TGCAGGGCGGATAGCGGGGGGGCTCAAGAGACCCAGTACTTC
TRBV2	many	TRBJ1-2	-	CASAGTSYGYTF	TGTGCCAGCGCCGGGACATCCTATGGCTACACCTTC
TRBV18	many	TRBJ2-5	-	CASSPMGETQYF	TGTGCCAGCTCACCCATGGGGGAGACCCAGTACTTC
TRBV12-3/TRBV12-4	few	TRBJ2-7	-	CASSSDRPYEQYF	TGTGCCAGCAGTTCCGACAGACCCTACGAGCAGTACTTC
TRBV29-1	few	TRBJ1-2	-	CSVSTGANYGYTF	TGCAGCGTTTCAACAGGCGCTAACTATGGCTACACCTTC
TRBV20-1	few	TRBJ2-7	TRBD2	CSARVGGTSGSYEQYF	TGCAGTGCTAGGGTCGGGGGGACTAGCGGATCCTACGAGCAGTACTTC
TRBV28	few	TRBJ1-5	-	CASIGGGTSEHF	TGTGCCAGCATCGGAGGCGGGACGTCGGAACATTTT
TRBV2	many	TRBJ1-2	-	CASSEEQGYTF	TGTGCCAGCAGTGAAGAACAGGGCTACACCTTC
TRBV24-1	few	TRBJ2-2	-	CATSDSVLDTGELFF	TGTGCCACCAGTGATTCGGTCCTGGACACCGGGGAGCTGTTTTTT
TRBV19	-	TRBJ2-1	TRBD2	CASSSGLAVSSYNEQFF	TGTGCCAGTAGTTCGGGACTAGCGGTGAGCTCCTACAATGAGCAGTTCTTC
TRBV7-6	-	TRBJ2-3	-	CASSYTGYSTDTQYF	TGTGCCAGCAGTTATACAGGGTATAGCACAGATACGCAGTATTTT
TRBV4-1	-	TRBJ2-5	-	CASSQPLEKETQYF	TGCGCCAGCAGCCAACCCCTAGAGAAAGAGACCCAGTACTTC
TRBV7-2	many	TRBJ1-4	-	CASSLETATNEKLFF	TGTGCCAGCAGCCTTGAGACAGCAACTAATGAAAAACTGTTTTTT
TRBV9	few	TRBJ2-7	-	CASSGGDGTYEQYF	TGTGCCAGCAGCGGAGGGGACGGGACCTACGAGCAGTACTTC
TRBV19	-	TRBJ2-7	TRBD1	CASSTGTGGLAAYEQYF	TGTGCCAGTAGTACCGGGACAGGGGGTTTAGCCGCCTACGAGCAGTACTTC
TRBV10-3	-	TRBJ1-1	TRBD1	CAIRREGAGTEAFF	TGTGCCATCAGGCGTGAGGGGGCGGGAACTGAAGCTTTCTTT
TRBV3-1	many	TRBJ2-3	-	CASAQLPSWTDTQYF	TGTGCCAGCGCCCAGCTCCCTAGCTGGACAGATACGCAGTATTTT
TRBV29-1	-	TRBJ2-3	-	CSVSSSADTQYF	TGCAGCGTTAGCTCGAGTGCAGATACGCAGTATTTT
TRBV7-6	few	TRBJ2-2	-	CASSSLKLRAYLDTGELFF	TGTGCCAGCAGCTCCTTAAAACTTCGGGCCTACCTTGACACCGGGGAGCTGTTTTTT